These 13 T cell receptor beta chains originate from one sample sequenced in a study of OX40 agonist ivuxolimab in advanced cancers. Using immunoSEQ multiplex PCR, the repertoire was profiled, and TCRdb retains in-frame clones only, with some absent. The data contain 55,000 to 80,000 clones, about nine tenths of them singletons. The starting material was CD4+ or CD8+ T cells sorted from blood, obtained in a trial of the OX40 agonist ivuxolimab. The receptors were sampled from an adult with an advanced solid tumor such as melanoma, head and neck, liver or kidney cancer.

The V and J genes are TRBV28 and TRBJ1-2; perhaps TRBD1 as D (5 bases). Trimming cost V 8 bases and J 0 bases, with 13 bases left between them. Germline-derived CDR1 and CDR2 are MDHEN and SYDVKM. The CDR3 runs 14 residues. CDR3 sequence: CASGGRYANYGYTF. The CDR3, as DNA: TGTGCCAGCGGGGGTCGATATGCTAACTATGGCTACACCTTC.

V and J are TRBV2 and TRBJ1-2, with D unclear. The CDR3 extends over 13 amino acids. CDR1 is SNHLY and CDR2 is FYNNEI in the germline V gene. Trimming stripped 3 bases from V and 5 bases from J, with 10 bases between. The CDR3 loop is CASSEGQDYGYTF. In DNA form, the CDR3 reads TGTGCCAGCAGTGAGGGCCAAGATTATGGCTACACCTTC.

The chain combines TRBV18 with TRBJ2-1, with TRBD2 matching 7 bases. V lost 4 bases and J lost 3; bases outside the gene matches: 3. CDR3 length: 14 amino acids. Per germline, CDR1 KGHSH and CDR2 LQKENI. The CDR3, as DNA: TGTGCCAGCTCACGGGGGGGAGGCTACAATGAGCAGTTCTTC. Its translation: CASSRGGGYNEQFF.

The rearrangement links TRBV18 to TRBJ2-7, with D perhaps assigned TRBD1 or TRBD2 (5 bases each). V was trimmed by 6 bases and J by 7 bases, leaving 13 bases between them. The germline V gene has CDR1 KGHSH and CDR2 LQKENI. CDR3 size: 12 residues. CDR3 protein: CASSWGEGEQYF. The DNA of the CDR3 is TGTGCCAGCTCCTGGGGAGAGGGGGAGCAGTACTTC.

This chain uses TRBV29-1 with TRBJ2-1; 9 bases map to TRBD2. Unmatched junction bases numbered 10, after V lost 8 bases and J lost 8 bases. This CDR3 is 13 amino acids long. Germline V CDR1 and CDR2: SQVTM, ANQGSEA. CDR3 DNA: TGCAGCTATAGACTAGCGGCCATCGATGAGCAGTTCTTC. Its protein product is CSYRLAAIDEQFF.

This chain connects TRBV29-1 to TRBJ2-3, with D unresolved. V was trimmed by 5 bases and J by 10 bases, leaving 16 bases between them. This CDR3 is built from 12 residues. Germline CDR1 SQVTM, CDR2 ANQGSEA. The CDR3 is CSVIRTDHSQYF. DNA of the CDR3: TGCAGCGTTATCCGGACCGACCACTCGCAGTATTTT.

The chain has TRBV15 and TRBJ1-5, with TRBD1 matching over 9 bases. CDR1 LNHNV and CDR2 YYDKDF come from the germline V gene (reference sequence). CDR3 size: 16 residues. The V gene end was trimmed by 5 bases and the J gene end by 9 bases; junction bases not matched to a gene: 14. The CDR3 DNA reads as TGTGCCACCAGCTCACTGGACAGGGGCGCCCGAGGGCCCCAGCATTTT. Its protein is CATSSLDRGARGPQHF.

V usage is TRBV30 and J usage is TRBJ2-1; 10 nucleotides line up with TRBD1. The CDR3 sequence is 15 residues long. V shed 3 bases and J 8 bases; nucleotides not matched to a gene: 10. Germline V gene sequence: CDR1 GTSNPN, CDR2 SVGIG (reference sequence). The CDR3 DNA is TGTGCCTGGAGCCGATGGGGGACAGGGGTTGATGAGCAGTTCTTC. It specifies CAWSRWGTGVDEQFF.

CDR3 sequence (DNA): TGTGCCAGCAGTTACCGGGGGGCGTCCTCTGGAAACACCATATATTTT. Translation: CASSYRGASSGNTIYF. The chain employs TRBV6-5 and TRBJ1-3; D might be TRBD1 (6 bases). The germline gives CDR1 MNHEY, CDR2 SVGAGI. The V gene lost 2 bases and the J gene lost 0 bases, with 11 bases spanning the gap. The CDR3 loop spans 16 amino acids.

CDR3 amino acids: CAISVGLENTIYF. CDR3 nucleotide sequence: TGTGCCATCAGTGTAGGGCTCGAAAACACCATATATTTT. The chain uses TRBV10-3 and TRBJ1-3; no clear D. Germline V gene lookup returns CDR1 ENHRY and CDR2 SYGVKD. The CDR3 length is 13 residues. With 4 bases removed from V and 6 bases from J, the gap between germline ends came to 10 bases.

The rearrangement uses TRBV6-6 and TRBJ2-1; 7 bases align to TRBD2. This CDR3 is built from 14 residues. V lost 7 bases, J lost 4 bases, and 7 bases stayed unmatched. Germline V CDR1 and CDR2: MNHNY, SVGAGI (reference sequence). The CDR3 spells CASTAGVQYNEQFF. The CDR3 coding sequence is TGTGCCAGCACCGCGGGAGTGCAGTACAATGAGCAGTTCTTC.

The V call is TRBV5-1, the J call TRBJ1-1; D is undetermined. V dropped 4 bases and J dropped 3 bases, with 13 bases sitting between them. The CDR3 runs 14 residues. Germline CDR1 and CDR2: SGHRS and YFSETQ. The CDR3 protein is CASSVVVGYTEAFF. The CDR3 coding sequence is TGCGCCAGCAGCGTGGTGGTGGGCTACACTGAAGCTTTCTTT.

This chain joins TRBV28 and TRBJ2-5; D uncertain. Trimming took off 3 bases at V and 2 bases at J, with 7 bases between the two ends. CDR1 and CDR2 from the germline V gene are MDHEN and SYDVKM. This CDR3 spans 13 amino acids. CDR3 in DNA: TGTGCCAGCAGTTTCCTTATACAAGAGACCCAGTACTTC. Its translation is CASSFLIQETQYF.